This TCR beta chain comes out of a study of OX40 agonist ivuxolimab in advanced cancers. Study-level background: Participants averaged approximately 65 years of age (range about 23 to 79) and were about 85% male. Prior checkpoint blockade (anti-PD-1, anti-PD-L1 or anti-CTLA-4) was permitted; roughly 40% had it.

The trim removed 0 bases at V and 5 bases at J, leaving 5 bases unmatched. This CDR3 region has 16 residues. Germline lookup yields CDR1 MNHEY and CDR2 SVGAGI. Using immunoSEQ multiplex PCR, the repertoire was profiled, and TCRdb retains in-frame clones only, with some absent. The sample carries around 40,000 clones, 84% recorded once. Concerning this clone: Its antigen is still unknown.

Broader study findings: At 0.1 to 3.0 mg/kg and by week 6, clonal expansion occurred in CD4+ and CD8+ blood T cells. Clonal expansion was among the lowest in partial responders at 0.1-3.0 mg/kg, especially CD8+.

The chain uses TRBV6-5 and TRBJ2-1, with TRBD2 matching over 9 bases. This TCR came from an adult with an advanced solid tumor such as melanoma, head and neck, liver or kidney cancer. Sample: CD4+ or CD8+ T cells sorted from blood, taken in a trial of the OX40 agonist ivuxolimab. The CDR3 loop reads CASSYSTLAGNNEQFF. CDR3 sequence (DNA): TGTGCCAGCAGTTACTCGACACTAGCGGGTAACAATGAGCAGTTCTTC.